Shown below are 29 T cell receptor beta chains from a single sample sequenced in a study of a mutant IDH1 vaccine in newly diagnosed glioma. Assay: immunoSEQ multiplex PCR; the TCRdb copy retains only in-frame clones and omits some. Here the sample spans 73,000 or so clones, around 82% being singletons. Time point described: week 35, safety follow-up. A 20-mer mutant IDH1 peptide at 300 ug was injected subcutaneously with topical imiquimod. Their antigens are not known. The source material was PBMCs, sampled from a glioma patient whose treatment included an IDH1 peptide vaccine. These receptors were collected from a man younger than 30 with glioma.

CDR3 residues: CATSPTGLLGEKLFF. The CDR3 coding sequence is TGTGCCACCAGCCCAACGGGACTCCTTGGTGAAAAACTGTTTTTT. V gene TRBV15 combines with J gene TRBJ1-4, with D perhaps TRBD1 (5 bases). The germline gives CDR1 LNHNV, CDR2 YYDKDF (reference sequence). CDR3 length: 15 residues. Trimming took off 5 bases at V and 7 bases at J, with 17 bases between the two ends. The whole variable domain, remainder taken from reference TRBV15 and TRBJ1-4, is DAMVIQNPRYQVTQFGKPVTLSCSQTLNHNVMYWYQQKSSQAPKLLFHYYDKDFNNEADTPDNFQSRRPNTSFCFLDIRSPGLGDTAMYLCATSPTGLLGEKLFFGSGTQLSVL.

In this sample, this clone turned up a few times. The V and J genes are TRBV7-8 and TRBJ2-7, with TRBD1 matching over 7 bases. CDR3 size: 15 residues. Trimming took 2 bases from V and 0 from J; bases not matched to a gene: 4. From germline, CDR1 is SGHVS and CDR2 FQNEAQ. This CDR3 is CASSLWAGGSYEQYF. DNA of the CDR3: TGTGCCAGCAGCTTATGGGCAGGGGGCTCCTACGAGCAGTACTTC.

The V call is TRBV5-5, the J call TRBJ2-3; weak D call: TRBD2 (6 bases). The V end lost 2 bases, the J end lost 6 bases, and 22 bases lay between the germline ends. The germline gives CDR1 SGHKS, CDR2 YYEKEE (reference sequence). This CDR3 has 17 residues. CDR3: CASSLVGEEHDWDTQYF. The CDR3 DNA reads TGTGCCAGCAGCTTAGTTGGGGAGGAGCATGATTGGGATACGCAGTATTTT.

The rearrangement joins TRBV4-1 to TRBJ2-7; a weak D match, TRBD2 (7 bases). Trimming pared 0 bases from V and 3 bases from J, leaving 15 bases between. Germline-derived CDR1 and CDR2 are MGHRA and YSYEKL. The CDR3 is made up of 16 amino acids. The CDR3 reads CASSQDGLGGLYEQYF. In DNA, the CDR3 is TGCGCCAGCAGCCAAGATGGGCTGGGGGGGCTCTACGAGCAGTACTTC.

This sequence joins TRBV7-2 and TRBJ1-1, with 7 bases identical to TRBD1. The CDR3 is 14 amino acids. The V gene's germline CDR1 is SGHTA and CDR2 FQGNSA. Trimming at V came to 5 bases and at J to 5 bases, leaving 8 bases not matched to a gene. CDR3 sequence (DNA): TGTGCCAGCAGCCTCCAGGGGGGCCGGACTGAAGCTTTCTTT. Protein product: CASSLQGGRTEAFF.

The V gene is TRBV19, the J gene TRBJ2-1; 8 nucleotides match TRBD2. Germline assignment: CDR1 LNHDA and CDR2 SQIVND (reference sequence). After removal of 4 bases from V and 4 bases from J, the junction contained 3 bases not matched to a gene. This CDR3 spans 14 amino acids. CDR3 nucleotides: TGTGCCAGTAGTAAACTAGCGGCGTACAATGAGCAGTTCTTC. The encoded protein is CASSKLAAYNEQFF.

DNA of the CDR3: TGTGCCAGCTCACCAGGGACAGGGGGCAATCAGCCCCAGCATTTT. This gives the protein CASSPGTGGNQPQHF. This chain joins TRBV18 and TRBJ1-5, with 10 positions matching TRBD1. The CDR3 has 15 amino acids. Germline CDR1 and CDR2: KGHSH and LQKENI. The J segment lost 2 bases and the V segment lost 2 bases, leaving 0 bases of the junction unmatched.

The chain carries TRBV19 and TRBJ1-2; D call uncertain. Trimming stripped 5 bases from V and 8 bases from J, with 18 bases between. This CDR3 region has 14 residues. Per the germline V gene, CDR1 is LNHDA and CDR2 is SQIVND (reference sequence). The CDR3 sequence: CASSGRETGSGYTF. CDR3 DNA: TGTGCCAGTAGTGGCCGGGAGACGGGGTCGGGCTACACCTTC.

The V gene is TRBV4-3, the J gene TRBJ2-1, with TRBD2 matching 12 bases. The length of the CDR3 is 17 residues. Germline trimming cut 3 bases from V and 2 bases from J; bases unmatched to any gene: 5. The V gene's germline CDR1 is LGHNA and CDR2 YSLEER. CDR3 sequence: CASSHRGLAGTYNEQFF. DNA for the CDR3: TGCGCCAGCAGCCACCGCGGACTAGCGGGAACCTACAATGAGCAGTTCTTC.

This sequence joins TRBV10-3 and TRBJ1-2; possibly TRBD1 for D (5 bases). Germline V CDR1 and CDR2: ENHRY, SYGVKD. The CDR3 loop spans 14 amino acids. The V gene lost 0 bases and the J gene lost 6 bases, with 11 bases spanning the gap. DNA for the CDR3: TGTGCCATCAGTGAGTCAAGGGACGTCGATGGCTACACCTTC. Translated: CAISESRDVDGYTF.

CDR3 in amino acids: CASSPKGPSYEQYF. The CDR3 nucleotides read TGTGCCAGCTCACCTAAGGGGCCTTCCTACGAGCAGTACTTC. The chain uses TRBV18 and TRBJ2-7; D is perhaps TRBD1 (5 bases). From germline, CDR1 is KGHSH and CDR2 LQKENI. Between the trimmed V and J ends, which lost 3 bases and 1 base, there was a span of 10 bases. This CDR3 is built from 14 residues.

This clone was recorded a few times. J is TRBJ1-2 and V is TRBV27; D not certain. The germline V and J ends were trimmed by 0 bases and 9 bases, with 11 bases remaining between them. This CDR3 has 13 residues. Germline V gene lookup returns CDR1 MNHEY and CDR2 SMNVEV (reference sequence). The CDR3 sequence is CASSLSNVGSYTF. DNA for the CDR3: TGTGCCAGCAGTTTATCGAACGTTGGGAGCTACACCTTC.

The chain carries TRBV9 and TRBJ2-5, with TRBD2 matching 8 bases. In germline, CDR1 is SGDLS, CDR2 YYNGEE. CDR3 length: 15 residues. After removal of 4 bases from V and 5 bases from J, the junction contained 10 bases not matched to a gene. This CDR3 reads CASSLQLAEGETQYF. CDR3 nucleotide sequence: TGTGCCAGCAGCCTCCAACTAGCGGAGGGGGAGACCCAGTACTTC.

In its sample, this clone was seen a few times. The V and J genes are TRBV7-8 and TRBJ1-2; TRBD1 matches 8 bases. CDR1 SGHVS and CDR2 FQNEAQ come from the germline V gene. The CDR3 is 15 residues long. The junction had 8 bases not matched to a gene; V was cut back by 4 bases and J by 4 bases. The CDR3 spells CASSSGQGVGYGYTF. The CDR3 region has the DNA TGTGCCAGCAGCTCCGGACAGGGCGTGGGCTATGGCTACACCTTC.

J is TRBJ2-7 and V is TRBV7-8; the D gene is possibly TRBD1 (6 bases). Germline lookup yields CDR1 SGHVS and CDR2 FQNEAQ. This CDR3 region has 15 residues. Trimming took off 3 bases at V and 3 bases at J, with 15 bases between the two ends. CDR3 sequence (DNA): TGTGCCAGCAGCTTGTGGCCGAAGGGGGTCTACGAGCAGTACTTC. It is translated as CASSLWPKGVYEQYF.

This chain uses TRBV28 with TRBJ1-2, with D tentatively TRBD1 (5 bases). The germline gives CDR1 MDHEN, CDR2 SYDVKM. V gave up 5 bases and J gave up 6 bases, with 13 bases separating them. This CDR3 region has 13 residues. The CDR3 DNA is TGTGCCAGCAGTCGGGACGGATGGGATGGCTACACCTTC. Translating it yields CASSRDGWDGYTF.

This clone has more than one count but fewer than ten. The chain carries TRBV29-1 and TRBJ1-1, with TRBD1 as a possible D gene (5 bases). V gave up 5 bases and J gave up 1 base, with 11 bases separating them. CDR1 and CDR2 (germline): SQVTM, ANQGSEA. The CDR3 loop spans 13 amino acids. Here the CDR3 reads CSVLGPWNTEAFF. The CDR3 nucleotides are TGCAGCGTTCTGGGACCTTGGAACACTGAAGCTTTCTTT.

Here the CDR3 DNA reads TGTGCCAGCAGCCCTCCCAACAGGGGGAATGAGCAGTTCTTC. This gives the protein CASSPPNRGNEQFF. The chain recombines TRBV6-1 with TRBJ2-1; 8 nucleotides match TRBD1. J gave up 7 bases and V 6 bases, and 8 bases lay outside the gene matches. The germline V gene encodes CDR1 MNHNS and CDR2 SASEGT. The CDR3 is made up of 14 amino acids.

V gene TRBV7-2 combines with J gene TRBJ2-1; TRBD2 matches at 11 bases. The V and J ends lost 6 bases and 1 base, in that order; junction bases with no gene match: 5. The CDR3 loop spans 16 amino acids. The germline V gene has CDR1 SGHTA and CDR2 FQGNSA. This CDR3 is CASRSTSGSSYNEQFF. DNA of the CDR3: TGTGCCAGCAGATCTACTAGCGGGAGTTCCTACAATGAGCAGTTCTTC.

The chain has TRBV19 and TRBJ1-2; 7 nucleotides line up with TRBD1. The V gene's germline CDR1 is LNHDA and CDR2 SQIVND (reference sequence). There are 14 residues in the CDR3. Trimming took 5 bases from V and 7 from J; bases not matched to a gene: 10. The CDR3 reads CASSPTIQGGGYTF. The DNA for the CDR3 is TGTGCCAGTAGTCCCACCATCCAGGGGGGTGGCTACACCTTC.

This clone was found once. The rearrangement links TRBV28 to TRBJ1-2, with no clear D. CDR1 and CDR2 from the germline V gene are MDHEN and SYDVKM. The CDR3 length is 13 residues. Trimming took 5 bases from V and 5 from J, leaving 12 bases between them. The CDR3 DNA follows: TGTGCCAGCAGTGCCACAGATTTATATGGCTACACCTTC. Translated: CASSATDLYGYTF.

This clone has just a few counts. The chain has TRBV27 and TRBJ1-1; D gene ambiguous. Germline V gene data show CDR1 as MNHEY and CDR2 as SMNVEV (reference sequence). Trimming removed 2 bases at V and 1 base at J, with 8 bases between. The CDR3 loop spans 14 amino acids. The CDR3 sequence is CASSLEFENTEAFF. As DNA, the CDR3 is TGTGCCAGCAGTTTAGAATTTGAGAACACTGAAGCTTTCTTT.

The CDR3, as DNA: TGCGCCAGCAGCCAAGATCTTGGAGGGCTCTTCTCCTATGGCTACACCTTC. This encodes CASSQDLGGLFSYGYTF. The chain carries TRBV4-1 and TRBJ1-2, with D unresolved. Trimming removed 0 bases at V and 4 bases at J, with 18 bases between. Germline CDR1 and CDR2: MGHRA and YSYEKL. The CDR3 length is 17 residues.

The chain joins TRBV4-3 to TRBJ1-2, with 11 bases matching TRBD1. V dropped 1 base and J dropped 5; count of bases not matched to a gene: 3. Germline-derived CDR1 and CDR2 are LGHNA and YSLEER. The CDR3 is 15 amino acids. The CDR3, as DNA: TGCGCCAGCAGCCAAGGAGGGACAGGGGGATATGGCTACACCTTC. It yields the protein CASSQGGTGGYGYTF.

The chain employs TRBV5-1 and TRBJ2-1; D remains ambiguous. Trimming removed 4 bases from V and 10 bases from J, with 15 bases in between. The CDR3 spans 13 residues. From germline, CDR1 is SGHRS and CDR2 YFSETQ. The CDR3 DNA is TGCGCCAGCAGCCCTCCGGGTCCCCGGGAGCAGTTCTTC. This translates into CASSPPGPREQFF.

The chain employs TRBV5-1 and TRBJ1-4; D perhaps matches TRBD1 (5 bases). The V gene lost 0 bases and the J gene lost 3 bases, with 9 bases spanning the gap. The length of the CDR3 is 15 residues. CDR1 is SGHRS and CDR2 is YFSETQ in the germline V gene. CDR3 sequence (DNA): TGCGCCAGCAGCTTGGCCAGGGTGTCTAATGAAAAACTGTTTTTT. It specifies CASSLARVSNEKLFF. The entire variable domain, with the rest obtained from reference TRBV5-1 and TRBJ1-4, is as follows: KAGVTQTPRYLIKTRGQQVTLSCSPISGHRSVSWYQQTPGQGLQFLFEYFSETQRNKGNFPGRFSGRQFSNSRSEMNVSTLELGDSALYLCASSLARVSNEKLFFGSGTQLSVL.

This clone was counted only a few times. The rearrangement joins TRBV5-1 to TRBJ1-2; D call uncertain. CDR1 is SGHRS and CDR2 is YFSETQ in the germline V gene. V gave up 0 bases and J gave up 2 bases, with 5 bases separating them. The CDR3 is 13 residues long. This CDR3 reads CASSLVGNYGYTF. CDR3 DNA sequence: TGCGCCAGCAGCTTGGTAGGGAACTATGGCTACACCTTC.

V is TRBV4-3 and J is TRBJ2-6; 11 bases fit TRBD1. Germline assignment: CDR1 LGHNA and CDR2 YSLEER. The CDR3 covers 19 residues. Trimming cost V 5 bases and J 1 base; bases outside gene matches: 10. As DNA, the CDR3 is TGCGCCAGCAGCACCCGGGACAGGGGGTCTCGTTCTGGGGCCAACGTCCTGACTTTC. Translation: CASSTRDRGSRSGANVLTF.

The V gene is TRBV30, the J gene TRBJ2-1, with D possibly TRBD1 on 5 matching bases. The V gene lost 0 bases and the J gene lost 4 bases, with 13 bases spanning the gap. Germline CDR1 reads GTSNPN; CDR2 reads SVGIG (reference sequence). The CDR3 loop spans 15 amino acids. This CDR3 is CAWSVTAIPYNEQFF. CDR3 nucleotides: TGTGCCTGGAGTGTGACAGCAATTCCTTACAATGAGCAGTTCTTC.